Listed below are T cell receptor beta chains from one sample, sequenced in a study of PD-1 blockade in classical Hodgkin lymphoma. Sequenced by immunoSEQ multiplex PCR; TCRdb stores in-frame clones only, minus some. The sample comprises almost 95,000 clones, approximately 86% of which are singletons, and over 15% rests with the top ten. The specimen comprised peripheral blood mononuclear cells (PBMCs), sampled before the fourth cycle of nivolumab. The receptors were sampled from a human donor with classical Hodgkin lymphoma. CDR3s include the opening cysteine and the closing phenylalanine or tryptophan. Fields, in order: D gene, J gene, clone size, V gene, CDR3 length, CDR3 protein, CDR3 DNA. D genes are given only for firm matches. Size tells how often a clone was seen (once, few, many) or the class of an expanded clone, and some rows leave it out.

-	TRBJ2-5	-	TRBV7-2	16	CASSLRPHPSGETQYF	TGTGCCAGCAGCTTGCGGCCGCACCCCTCGGGAGAGACCCAGTACTTC
-	TRBJ2-2	-	TRBV19	16	CASSIRGTADTGELFF	TGTGCCAGTAGTATACGGGGGACAGCAGACACCGGGGAGCTGTTTTTT
-	TRBJ1-1	few	TRBV30	15	CALRAGATWGTEAFF	TGTGCTCTACGAGCGGGGGCTACTTGGGGCACTGAAGCTTTCTTT
-	TRBJ2-3	once	TRBV5-6	15	CASSLVGRHADTQYF	TGTGCCAGCAGCTTGGTAGGCAGACACGCGGATACGCAGTATTTT
-	TRBJ2-2	-	TRBV7-3	13	CASSLNTRGELFF	TGTGCCAGCAGCTTAAATACCAGGGGGGAGCTGTTTTTT
-	TRBJ2-7	-	TRBV5-1	14	CASSLALDSYEQYF	TGCGCCAGCAGCTTGGCCCTCGACAGCTACGAGCAGTACTTC
-	TRBJ1-2	-	TRBV18	14	CASSPRRDLGGYTF	TGTGCCAGCTCTCCCCGGCGGGACCTGGGTGGCTACACCTTC
-	TRBJ1-1	-	TRBV19	16	CASSIGHITLNTEAFF	TGTGCCAGTAGTATCGGTCACATTACCCTAAACACTGAAGCTTTCTTT
-	TRBJ2-1	-	TRBV27	14	CASNRGRSYNEQFF	TGTGCCTCTAACCGGGGTAGGTCCTACAATGAGCAGTTCTTC
-	TRBJ2-7	-	TRBV10-3	12	CAISESSYEQYF	TGTGCCATCAGTGAGTCCTCCTACGAGCAGTACTTC
-	TRBJ1-1	-	TRBV27	15	CASSFALGADTEAFF	TGTGCCAGCAGTTTCGCCCTCGGGGCCGACACTGAAGCTTTCTTT
-	TRBJ1-2	-	TRBV18	13	CASSPQADYGYTF	TGTGCCAGCTCACCCCAGGCCGACTATGGCTACACCTTC
-	TRBJ1-1	-	TRBV28	15	CASSSYQGLGTEAFF	TGTGCCAGCAGTTCTTACCAGGGTTTGGGGACTGAAGCTTTCTTT
TRBD2	TRBJ2-7	-	TRBV25-1	15	CASTPGGSLSYEQYF	TGTGCCAGCACCCCCGGGGGGTCGCTGAGCTACGAGCAGTACTTC
TRBD2	TRBJ2-3	-	TRBV4-2	15	CASSFLAGTTDTQYF	TGTGCCAGCAGCTTCCTAGCGGGTACAACAGATACGCAGTATTTT
-	TRBJ2-1	-	TRBV11-2	13	CASSLARTDPQFF	TGTGCCAGCAGCTTAGCGAGGACCGACCCGCAGTTCTTC
-	TRBJ1-5	-	TRBV19	12	CASSWVNQPQHF	TGTGCCAGTAGTTGGGTCAATCAGCCCCAGCATTTT
TRBD1	TRBJ1-2	once	TRBV11-2	15	CASSLEQGATYGYTF	TGTGCCAGCAGCTTAGAGCAGGGGGCGACCTATGGCTACACCTTC
-	TRBJ1-5	-	TRBV9	16	CASSPNGQYSNQPQHF	TGTGCCAGCAGCCCCAACGGACAGTATAGCAATCAGCCCCAGCATTTT
-	TRBJ2-2	-	TRBV14	14	CASSQVVGTGELFF	TGTGCCAGCAGCCAAGTGGTGGGGACCGGGGAGCTGTTTTTT
-	TRBJ2-2	-	TRBV28	17	CASSSMKQGSVTGELFF	TGTGCCAGCAGTTCTATGAAACAGGGATCGGTCACCGGGGAGCTGTTTTTT
-	TRBJ2-3	-	TRBV28	12	CASTPGVGGQYF	TGTGCCAGCACCCCCGGGGTCGGTGGGCAGTATTTT
-	TRBJ1-2	few	TRBV11-2	12	CASSLINYGYTF	TGTGCCAGCAGCCTAATCAACTATGGCTACACCTTC
-	TRBJ1-1	-	TRBV28	16	CASTPYAPNPGAEAFF	TGTGCCAGCACCCCATACGCCCCCAACCCGGGCGCTGAAGCTTTCTTT
TRBD1	TRBJ1-1	few	TRBV4-3	14	CASSPSQGALVAFF	TGCGCCAGCAGCCCATCCCAGGGGGCTTTGGTAGCTTTCTTT
-	TRBJ1-2	-	TRBV6-1	11	CASTLRYGYTF	TGTGCCAGTACGTTGCGCTATGGCTACACCTTC
-	TRBJ1-2	-	TRBV10-3	14	CAISEQQTNYGYTF	TGTGCCATCAGTGAGCAGCAGACTAACTATGGCTACACCTTC
-	TRBJ2-7	-	TRBV28	14	CASRPTNPDYEQYF	TGTGCCAGCAGACCCACCAATCCGGACTACGAGCAGTACTTC
-	TRBJ2-3	-	TRBV6-6	13	CASSGASTDTQYF	TGTGCCAGCAGTGGGGCGTCCACAGATACGCAGTATTTT
-	TRBJ2-3	-	TRBV27	13	CASSSNGMATQYF	TGTGCCAGCAGTTCGAACGGAATGGCTACGCAGTATTTT
TRBD2	TRBJ2-2	-	TRBV7-6	16	CASSLGTSGSNGELFF	TGTGCCAGCAGCTTAGGGACTAGCGGGAGTAACGGGGAGCTGTTTTTT
TRBD2	TRBJ2-1	once	TRBV5-4	16	CASSLGGLAGGNEQFF	TGTGCCAGCAGCTTGGGGGGACTAGCGGGAGGGAATGAGCAGTTCTTC
-	TRBJ1-1	-	TRBV12-5	13	CASGFWGNTEAFF	TGTGCTAGTGGTTTCTGGGGGAACACTGAAGCTTTCTTT
-	TRBJ1-3	once	TRBV6-1	14	CASSPTGTGNTIYF	TGTGCCAGCAGTCCTACAGGGACTGGAAACACCATATATTTT
-	TRBJ1-2	-	TRBV5-1	15	CASSLGDGGHHGYTF	TGCGCCAGCAGCTTGGGAGATGGAGGGCACCATGGCTACACCTTC
-	TRBJ1-1	-	TRBV7-2	14	CASRPGPIGTEAFF	TGTGCCAGCAGACCTGGACCAATAGGGACTGAAGCTTTCTTT
TRBD1	TRBJ1-1	few	TRBV6-4	13	CASSDQGATEAFF	TGTGCCAGCAGTGACCAGGGGGCCACTGAAGCTTTCTTT
-	TRBJ2-7	-	TRBV29-1	12	CSVGPGGREQYF	TGCAGCGTTGGGCCTGGTGGCCGCGAGCAGTACTTC
-	TRBJ2-7	-	TRBV7-2	11	CASSSYYEQYF	TGTGCCAGCAGCTCTTACTACGAGCAGTACTTC
-	TRBJ2-5	-	TRBV7-9	12	CASSFESETQYF	TGTGCCAGCAGCTTTGAGTCGGAGACCCAGTACTTC
-	TRBJ2-5	-	TRBV9	15	CASSPRTTLGATQYF	TGTGCCAGCAGCCCGAGGACTACTCTAGGCGCGACCCAGTACTTC
TRBD2	TRBJ2-3	-	TRBV7-3	15	CASSPLAGTTDTQYF	TGTGCCAGCAGCCCACTAGCGGGAACCACAGATACGCAGTATTTT
-	TRBJ2-7	-	TRBV5-1	14	CASSFLGHGYEQYF	TGCGCCAGCAGCTTTCTGGGACACGGCTACGAGCAGTACTTC
-	TRBJ2-3	-	TRBV6-5	14	CASADGKSTDTQYF	TGTGCCAGCGCAGACGGTAAAAGCACAGATACGCAGTATTTT
TRBD1	TRBJ2-7	-	TRBV10-3	14	CAITGQGGSYEQYF	TGTGCCATCACGGGACAGGGGGGCTCCTACGAGCAGTACTTC